This T cell receptor beta chain originates from a study of low-dose radiotherapy and immunotherapy resistance in tumors. At the level of the study: A dose of 1 Gy per fraction every two weeks went to Cohort 2, totaling 13 Gy over 26 weeks. Patients were treated with intravenous nivolumab at 240 mg every two weeks and were also dosed with ipilimumab at 1 mg/kg every six weeks.

This clonotype has a count of ten or more. Noted time point: after trial treatment. Treatment indicated: LDRT plus nivolumab, ipilimumab, low-dose cyclophosphamide and aspirin (RACIN trial). Primers used for first-strand cDNA, a TRAV- and TRBV-specific set, covered both alpha and beta chains. A constant-region primer paired with the V-primer adapter amplified TCRs over about 20 PCR cycles. TCRdb analysed the reads with MiXCR anew, one entry per CDR3 protein. The repertoire holds roughly 40,000 distinct CDR3 sequences, with less than 30% as singletons. J was trimmed by 0 bases and V by 3 bases; bases with no gene match: 1. The CDR3 is made up of 15 amino acids. Germline-derived CDR1 and CDR2 are MDHEN and SYDVKM.

Here the sequenced sample was PBMCs, taken after low-dose radiotherapy plus immunotherapy. This sequence originates from a male donor with prostate cancer. This sequence joins TRBV28 and TRBJ2-7, with TRBD2 matching over 11 bases. CDR3 in DNA: TGTGCCAGCAGTTTGACTAGCGGGGCCTCCTACGAGCAGTACTTC. Translation gives CASSLTSGASYEQYF.